This TCR beta chain is from a study of T cell repertoires in cytomegalovirus infection. Whole-study results and caveats: In two of eight donors, the top clonotype was HLA-C-restricted CMV-specific.

Concerning this clonotype itself: Its matching antigen is unknown.

One entry per CDR3 protein results from TCRdb running MiXCR on the reads. The top ten hold around 13% of the sample, which has 750,000 to 900,000 distinct CDR3 sequences, under 35% seen once. The length of the CDR3 is 15 residues. J lost 4 bases, V lost 6 bases, and 6 bases had no gene match. Per germline, CDR1 MNHNS and CDR2 SASEGT. The receptor was isolated from a human donor in good health (CMV status not recorded). Some clones in this sample may be carry-over from other donors' samples. Sequenced material: cultured CD8+ T cells from PBMCs, taken from culture after CMV antigen stimulation. The chain joins TRBV6-1 to TRBJ2-3, with TRBD2 matching over 11 bases. For the CDR3, the DNA is TGTGCCAGCAGCCGTCCTAGCGGGGGGCCAGATACGCAGTATTTT. This gives the protein CASSRPSGGPDTQYF.